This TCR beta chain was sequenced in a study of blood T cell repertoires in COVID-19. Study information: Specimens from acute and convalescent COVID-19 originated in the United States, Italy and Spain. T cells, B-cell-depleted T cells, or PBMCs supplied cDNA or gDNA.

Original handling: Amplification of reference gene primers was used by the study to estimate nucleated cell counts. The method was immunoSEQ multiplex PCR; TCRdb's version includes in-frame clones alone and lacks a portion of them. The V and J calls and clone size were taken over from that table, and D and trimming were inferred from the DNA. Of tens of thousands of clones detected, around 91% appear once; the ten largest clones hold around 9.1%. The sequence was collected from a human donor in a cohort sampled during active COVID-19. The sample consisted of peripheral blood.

CDR3 amino acids: CSVRAGANVLTF. As DNA, the CDR3 is TGCAGCGTACGGGCTGGGGCCAACGTCCTGACTTTC. V usage is TRBV29-1 and J usage is TRBJ2-6; D not certain. In germline, CDR1 is SQVTM, CDR2 ANQGSEA. CDR3 length: 12 amino acids. Trimming removed 6 bases at V and 2 bases at J, with 5 bases between.